Listed here is a single T cell receptor (beta chain). Its antigen is currently not known. Per-nucleotide qualities are absent, and no much larger clonotype sits a single base away. The data originate from a study of blood T cell repertoires in COVID-19 (dated by TCRdb to the early 2020s). General notes on the study: The collaborator samples originated in the United States, Italy and Spain and spanned the acute and convalescent phases of COVID-19. The material from the prospective study consisted of cDNA or gDNA derived from T cells, B-cell-depleted T cells, or PBMCs. Subjects who had been exposed to COVID-19, were actively infected with it, or had recovered from it provided the deeply sampled blood TCRbeta repertoires that made up the dataset. A freely available public database, intended as a resource for researchers studying the immune response to SARS-CoV-2, is where the repertoires were released. The samples were drawn from two sources: the first 160 participants of the ongoing ImmuneRACE study, and 950 to 1,500 subjects contributed by 6 global collaborators. A de-identified subject ID, COVID-19 status, age in years and sex were almost always included in the sample metadata. HLA class I and class II types, where available, came from metadata supplied by the sample provider rather than from assay-based typing.

Whole blood was collected in K2EDTA tubes by collaborating institutions according to the institutions' own protocols. For TCRbeta analysis, collaborators shipped samples as frozen whole blood, isolated PBMCs, or DNA extracted from either of those sample types. TCRbeta CDR3 regions were amplified from genomic DNA by means of the immunoSEQ Assay, a bias-controlled multiplex PCR. Regarding the original processing steps: The number of nucleated cells in each sample was estimated from the amplification of reference gene primers within the assay. To quantify the absolute abundance of each unique TCRbeta CDR3 rearrangement, sequence reads were collapsed and filtered. For each sample, productive Simpson clonality was calculated as the square root of Simpson's diversity index across productive rearrangements. TCRdb carries this immuneACCESS record with in-frame sequences only. Its versions omit some clonotypes, under half of them owing to an unresolved V gene in the studies checked, with the rest unexplained. From that table come the V and J calls and clone size; the DNA was used to work out D and trimming. Across this sample there are roughly 250,000 clones, with around 83% seen only once. The ten largest clones capture around 7% of the sample.

The germline V gene encodes CDR1 SGHRS and CDR2 YFSETQ. V lost 3 bases and J lost 8 bases, and the count of bases not matched to a germline gene is 9. The CDR3 sequence holds 14 residues, the cysteine and phenylalanine included. Only CDR3 DNA remains: 42 bases, in frame from the first base. Broad study findings and their caveats: The quantity of clinical and demographic metadata differed by source and by participant and was supplied without curation.

Material for sequencing was peripheral blood. The receptor was derived from a woman between 50 and 59 years old with acute or convalescent COVID-19. The sequence is built from TRBV5-1 and TRBJ1-2; a stretch of 8 junction bases matches TRBD1. The bases read TGCGCCAGCAGCTCGCCGACAGGGGCGGGAGGCTACACCTTC. It translates as CASSSPTGAGGYTF.